Listed below are T cell receptor beta chains from one sample, sequenced in a study of T cells in Graves' hyperthyroidism and ophthalmopathy. MiXCR, applied by TCRdb to the multiplex PCR reads, yields one record per CDR3 protein. This sample has 600,000 to 650,000 distinct CDR3 sequences, with around 20% found just once. The material sequenced was blood. The receptors shown here come from a man between 25 and 39 years old with Graves' ophthalmopathy. The CDR3 runs from the conserved cysteine through the conserved F or W. D genes are given only for firm matches. Rows give clone size only sometimes, using once, few, many, or a class for an expanded clone.

abundance: NA; j_gene: TRBJ1-1; v_gene: TRBV4-2; d_gene: NA; CDR3nt: TGTGCCAGCAGCCAAGCGTCGGCTAGATCGAACACTGAAGCTTTCTTT; CDR3aa: CASSQASARSNTEAFF
abundance: few; j_gene: TRBJ2-6; v_gene: TRBV29-1; d_gene: TRBD2; CDR3nt: TGCAGCGTTGTAGGGCTAGCGGGAGCTGGGGCCAACGTCCTGACTTTC; CDR3aa: CSVVGLAGAGANVLTF
abundance: few; j_gene: TRBJ2-7; v_gene: TRBV20-1; d_gene: TRBD2; CDR3nt: TGCAGTGCTCCCAGTCCAGCGGGAGGAGGGTACGAGCAGTACTTC; CDR3aa: CSAPSPAGGGYEQYF
abundance: many; j_gene: TRBJ2-3; v_gene: TRBV6-1; d_gene: NA; CDR3nt: TGTGCCAGCAGTTATCGTCGGGGAGGAACAGATACGCAGTATTTT; CDR3aa: CASSYRRGGTDTQYF
abundance: many; j_gene: TRBJ1-5; v_gene: TRBV7-4; d_gene: TRBD1; CDR3nt: TGTGCCAGCAGCTTAGGGACAGGGTGTGGAGGAGCGCCCCAGCATTTT; CDR3aa: CASSLGTGCGGAPQHF
abundance: NA; j_gene: TRBJ2-1; v_gene: TRBV6-5; d_gene: TRBD2; CDR3nt: TGTGCCAGCAGTTACTCGGGAGCCAGCGGGATGCCTCCCTACAATGAGCAGTTCTTC; CDR3aa: CASSYSGASGMPPYNEQFF
abundance: NA; j_gene: TRBJ2-1; v_gene: TRBV27; d_gene: TRBD2; CDR3nt: TGTGCCAGCAGTCCCGGGGGGGCCAGCTCCTACAATGAGCAGTTCTTC; CDR3aa: CASSPGGASSYNEQFF
abundance: many; j_gene: TRBJ2-1; v_gene: TRBV6-1; d_gene: TRBD2; CDR3nt: TGTGCCAGCAGGGGGTGGGCTAGCGGGGAGGGGTCCTACAATGAGCAGTTCTTC; CDR3aa: CASRGWASGEGSYNEQFF
abundance: few; j_gene: TRBJ2-2; v_gene: TRBV7-6; d_gene: TRBD2; CDR3nt: TGTGCCAGCAGCTTAGGGGAGTCCGGCACTAGCGGGTTCACCGGGGAGCTGTTTTTT; CDR3aa: CASSLGESGTSGFTGELFF
abundance: NA; j_gene: TRBJ1-2; v_gene: TRBV9; d_gene: NA; CDR3nt: TGTGCCAGCGGCCCGGACGGAGGCTACACCTTC; CDR3aa: CASGPDGGYTF
abundance: few; j_gene: TRBJ2-7; v_gene: TRBV20-1; d_gene: NA; CDR3nt: TGCAGTGCTACCAGGGAAGGACGGACCTACGAGCAGTACTTC; CDR3aa: CSATREGRTYEQYF
abundance: many; j_gene: TRBJ2-7; v_gene: TRBV6-1; d_gene: NA; CDR3nt: TGTGCCAGCAAAGCTAGCTACAACGAGCAGTACTTC; CDR3aa: CASKASYNEQYF
abundance: NA; j_gene: TRBJ1-2; v_gene: TRBV10-3; d_gene: TRBD1; CDR3nt: TGTGCCATCAGTGAGAGGGGGCTGGGCTATGGCTACACCTTC; CDR3aa: CAISERGLGYGYTF
abundance: many; j_gene: TRBJ2-2; v_gene: TRBV30; d_gene: NA; CDR3nt: TGTGCCTGGTCAGTGGGGCCCCCGCCTAACACCGGGGAGCTGTTTTTT; CDR3aa: CAWSVGPPPNTGELFF
abundance: few; j_gene: TRBJ1-1; v_gene: TRBV6-5; d_gene: NA; CDR3nt: TGTGCCAGCAGTTGGGGACACAACACTGAAGCTTTCTTT; CDR3aa: CASSWGHNTEAFF
abundance: NA; j_gene: TRBJ2-1; v_gene: TRBV24-1; d_gene: NA; CDR3nt: TGTGCCACCAGTGATGACAGCCTTCGGGATGAGCAGTTCTTC; CDR3aa: CATSDDSLRDEQFF
abundance: few; j_gene: TRBJ1-2; v_gene: TRBV6-5; d_gene: NA; CDR3nt: TGTGCCAGCAGTTACTCGACGGCAAGGGACTATGGCTACACCTTC; CDR3aa: CASSYSTARDYGYTF
abundance: few; j_gene: TRBJ1-1; v_gene: TRBV6-5; d_gene: NA; CDR3nt: TGTGCCAGCAGTTACTCGAAGAAGGGCGCTTTCTTT; CDR3aa: CASSYSKKGAFF
abundance: few; j_gene: TRBJ1-6; v_gene: TRBV12-3/TRBV12-4; d_gene: NA; CDR3nt: TGTGCCAGCAGTACCCAGGATTATAACTCACCCCTCCACTTT; CDR3aa: CASSTQDYNSPLHF
abundance: few; j_gene: TRBJ2-7; v_gene: TRBV4-2; d_gene: TRBD2; CDR3nt: TGTGCCAGCAGCCAGGCGACTAGCGGGAGGGCCTACGAGCAGTACTTC; CDR3aa: CASSQATSGRAYEQYF
abundance: few; j_gene: TRBJ2-1; v_gene: TRBV20-1; d_gene: NA; CDR3nt: TGCAGTGCTAGGGAGTCCGATGAGCAGTTCTTC; CDR3aa: CSARESDEQFF
abundance: few; j_gene: TRBJ2-7; v_gene: TRBV5-6; d_gene: NA; CDR3nt: TGTGCCAGCAGCTCCTTCCTCAAAGAGACCTACGAGCAGTACTTC; CDR3aa: CASSSFLKETYEQYF